The following is a TCR beta chain sequence with its context. The antigen is undetermined. The PCR ran on 60 Vbeta and 13 Jbeta primers. Here immunoSEQ multiplex PCR was the method, and the copy in TCRdb shows in-frame clones only, minus some. The sample has approximately 110,000 clones; approximately 80% are singletons. This sample is part of a study of cytomegalovirus exposure and HLA in healthy donors. Findings of the study overall: An observed cluster of highly shared sequence variants was recorded as a likely sequencing artifact.

The sample consisted of PBMCs. The clonotype was recovered from a woman aged 40 to 50 in good health and CMV-seropositive.

CDR3 nucleotide sequence: TGTGCCAGTAAAGGACTAGCGGGAGTCGGCACAGATACGCAGTATTTT. Protein: CASKGLAGVGTDTQYF. The V call is TRBV19, the J call TRBJ2-3; the match to TRBD2 covers 13 bases. Germline V gene lookup returns CDR1 LNHDA and CDR2 SQIVND (reference sequence). This CDR3 is 16 amino acids long. J lost 1 base, V lost 7 bases, and 5 bases had no gene match. The whole variable domain, filled in from reference TRBV19 and TRBJ2-3, reads DGGITQSPKYLFRKEGQNVTLSCEQNLNHDAMYWYRQDPGQGLRLIYYSQIVNDFQKGDIAEGYSVSREKKESFPLTVTSAQKNPTAFYLCASKGLAGVGTDTQYFGPGTRLTVL.